This T cell receptor beta chain was profiled in a study of cytomegalovirus exposure and HLA in healthy donors. Study results and caveats: Researchers counted around 170 TCR beta chains as cytomegalovirus-associated. Cytomegalovirus status was reportedly diagnosed by the classifier with high sensitivity and specificity. Despite most TCR sequences being rare, some public TCRs occurred in many donors.

The table came from immunoSEQ multiplex PCR; TCRdb's copy has only in-frame clones and leaves some out. The data show 200,000 to 300,000 clones, 87% seen once. Regarding this clone: What it binds is not known.

The sequence was obtained from a man aged 18 to 29 in good health and CMV-seronegative. Sequencing used PBMCs.

In DNA form, the CDR3 reads TGTGCCAGCAGCGCGGGACTAGCGGGAGTCTACGAGCAGTACTTC. Protein: CASSAGLAGVYEQYF. This rearrangement joins TRBV5-6 to TRBJ2-7; 14 bases fit TRBD2. Per the germline V gene, CDR1 is SGHDT and CDR2 is YYEEEE. This CDR3 has 15 amino acids. After removal of 4 bases from V and 3 bases from J, the junction contained 3 bases not matched to a gene. Complete variable domain (other parts from reference TRBV5-6 and TRBJ2-7): DAGVTQSPTHLIKTRGQQVTLRCSPKSGHDTVSWYQQALGQGPQFIFQYYEEEERQRGNFPDRFSGHQFPNYSSELNVNALLLGDSALYLCASSAGLAGVYEQYFGPGTRLTVT.